This entry lists 12 T cell receptor beta chains sequenced from one sample in a study of T cells in women clearing cervical HPV infection. Using immunoSEQ multiplex PCR, the repertoire was profiled, and TCRdb retains in-frame clones only, with some absent. The repertoire table contains 40,000 to 45,000 clones. Sequencing input: blood buffy coat. The source is a woman aged 18-70 years with a cervical HPV16 infection that either progressed to CIN3+ or cleared (not recorded which).

The CDR3 reads CASSPVGGAEKLFF. The covered CDR3 bases are TGCGCCAGCAGCCCAGTGGGGGGGGCGGAAAAG. The chain uses TRBV5-1 and TRBJ2-2, with D possibly TRBD2 on 7 matching bases. The DNA ends 3 residues before the CDR3 does, and the rest of the CDR3 is filled in from the germline J gene. Germline-derived CDR1 and CDR2 are SGHRS and YFSETQ. The CDR3 contains 14 residues.

The chain's CDR3 is CASSPGGNSNQPQHF. CDR3 DNA (partial): TGTGCCAGCAGTCCAGGGGGAAATAGCAATCAGCCC. This chain connects TRBV28 to TRBJ1-5; 7 nucleotides align to TRBD1. The CDR3 end lies 3 residues beyond the end of the read and is filled in from the germline J gene. Germline CDR1 and CDR2: MDHEN and SYDVKM. Trimming cost V 5 bases and J 0 bases; bases outside gene matches: 4. The CDR3 consists of 15 residues.

In the case of this clone: The missing CDR3 end, 3 residues past where the read stops, is filled in from the germline J gene. The V gene is TRBV4-2, the J gene TRBJ1-2, with 9 bases identical to TRBD1. The germline V gene has CDR1 LGHNA and CDR2 YNFKEQ. The junction had 12 bases not matched to a gene; V was cut back by 0 bases and J by 7 bases. The CDR3 is made up of 17 amino acids. The CDR3 region is CASSQEMRAQGAAGYTF. CDR3 bases read: TGTGCCAGCAGCCAAGAAATGAGAGCACAGGGGGCGGCTGGC.

Details on this clone: Read coverage stops 3 residues before the CDR3 terminus; the germline J gene supplies the remainder. This rearrangement joins TRBV13 to TRBJ2-2; TRBD1 matches at 7 bases. Germline values: CDR1 PRHDT, CDR2 FYEKMQ (reference sequence). V gave up 5 bases and J gave up 3 bases; unmatched junction bases: 9. This CDR3 region has 16 residues. The CDR3 protein is CASSPSDRRYTGELFF. The part of the CDR3 DNA that was read is TGTGCCAGCAGCCCTTCGGACAGGAGATACACCGGGGAG.

Partial CDR3 DNA: TGCAGTGCTAGAGAACTAGCGATCGGGGAG. Its translation: CSARELAIGE. The full CDR3 reads CSARELAIGELFF. The chain joins TRBV20-1 to TRBJ2-2; TRBD2 matches at 7 bases. The observed sequence ends 3 residues before the CDR3 terminus, with the missing tail filled in from the germline J gene. Trimming took 0 bases from V and 7 from J; bases not matched to a gene: 2. This CDR3 contains 13 residues. Germline lookup yields CDR1 DFQATT and CDR2 SNEGSKA (reference sequence).

Partial CDR3 DNA: TGCAGTGCTCCCACCCCCTGGACTAGCGGAAGCTCCTACGAG. It translates to CSAPTPWTSGSSYE. The entire CDR3 reads CSAPTPWTSGSSYEQYF. The genes are TRBV20-1 and TRBJ2-7, with 10 bases that match TRBD2. The read stops 3 residues short of the end of the CDR3; the missing end is completed from the germline J gene. The germline V gene encodes CDR1 DFQATT and CDR2 SNEGSKA (reference sequence). V dropped 5 bases and J dropped 0; count of bases not matched to a gene: 13. The CDR3 runs to 17 residues.

Worth noting for this clone: The CDR3 goes on 3 residues after the read ends, and that part is filled in from the germline J gene. V gene TRBV19 combines with J gene TRBJ2-5; 10 nucleotides match TRBD2. The CDR3 covers 18 residues. Germline V gene lookup returns CDR1 LNHDA and CDR2 SQIVND (reference sequence). The V segment lost 1 base and the J segment 5 bases; nucleotides outside the gene matches: 13. Incomplete CDR3 DNA: TGTGCCAGTAGTATAGGAATATCTAGCGGGGGCTTGAGGGAGACC. This encodes CASSIGISSGGLRET. The entire CDR3 reads CASSIGISSGGLRETQYF.

A remark on this clone: The DNA ends 3 residues before the CDR3 does, and the rest of the CDR3 is filled in from the germline J gene. The chain carries TRBV6-1 and TRBJ1-1; tentative D call: TRBD1 (6 bases). This CDR3 is built from 15 residues. Deletions cut 2 bases from V and 6 bases from J, with 16 bases between. From germline, CDR1 is MNHNS and CDR2 SASEGT. The sequenced CDR3 bases are TGTGCCAGCAGTGAAAGGGGGGGGGCCCCCGCTGAA. It encodes CASSERGGAPAE. The full CDR3 protein is CASSERGGAPAEAFF.

With respect to this clone: The read is 3 residues too short to cover the CDR3 end, so that end is filled in from the germline J gene. This chain uses TRBV6-4 with TRBJ1-1; D perhaps matches TRBD1 (6 bases). The germline gives CDR1 MRHNA, CDR2 SNTAGT. The V gene lost 3 bases and the J gene lost 1 base, with 12 bases spanning the gap. CDR3 length: 15 amino acids. The CDR3 DNA, read in part, is TGTGCCAGCAGTGAAAGGGCAGGGGAGAACACTGAA. This encodes CASSERAGENTE. The full-length CDR3 reads as CASSERAGENTEAFF.

As to this clone: Read coverage stops 3 residues before the CDR3 terminus; the germline J gene supplies the remainder. This chain links TRBV7-3 with TRBJ2-3; 10 nucleotides align to TRBD2. Unmatched junction bases numbered 14, after V lost 5 bases and J lost 3 bases. Germline values: CDR1 SGHTA, CDR2 FQGTGA. The length of the CDR3 is 18 residues. The sequenced part of the CDR3 DNA is TGTGCCAGCAGCCTAAGGGTCCTTGCTAGCGGGAGAACAGATACG. Amino acids: CASSLRVLASGRTDT. The full CDR3 is CASSLRVLASGRTDTQYF.

Here the CDR3 reads CASSTGERETQYF. CDR3 bases read: TGCGCCAGCAGTACAGGGGAGAGGGAGACC. This sequence joins TRBV5-1 and TRBJ2-5; the match to TRBD1 covers 7 bases. The sequenced fragment ends 3 residues before the CDR3 boundary, so the rest is inferred from the germline J gene. Germline assignment: CDR1 SGHRS and CDR2 YFSETQ. The CDR3 loop spans 13 amino acids. V dropped 5 bases and J dropped 5; count of bases not matched to a gene: 6.

About this clone itself: The read ends 3 residues early relative to the CDR3; the germline J gene fills the gap. The V and J genes are TRBV28 and TRBJ2-3; the D gene is possibly TRBD1 (5 bases). The germline gives CDR1 MDHEN, CDR2 SYDVKM. The CDR3 loop spans 15 amino acids. V was cut by 5 bases and J by 1 base, with 13 bases left in between. CDR3 loop: CASSPSTEGTDTQYF. Incomplete CDR3 DNA: TGTGCCAGCAGTCCCTCGACAGAAGGCACAGATACG.